This T cell receptor (beta chain) was observed in a study of shared clonotypes between healthy human individuals. Profiled with immunoSEQ multiplex PCR; TCRdb holds only in-frame clones, not every one. In the table there are fewer than 700,000 clones, 85% to 95% of which are singletons. The naive CD8 population came from CD45RO-negative cells selected for CCR7, without terminally differentiated effector memory CD45RA+ cells. The specimen was naive CD8+ T cells sorted from blood. The clonotype originates from a woman in her twenties or thirties in good health.

CDR3 region: CASSPRLQYYEQYF. CDR3 nucleotide sequence: TGTGCCAGCAGTCCCCGACTGCAGTACTACGAGCAGTACTTC. The V call is TRBV28, the J call TRBJ2-7; D not resolved. Trimming shortened V by 5 bases and J by 3 bases, and 14 bases separated the two germline ends. Germline V gives CDR1 MDHEN, CDR2 SYDVKM. This CDR3 region has 14 residues.